These 9 T cell receptor beta chains were all obtained from the same sample, sequenced in a study of human T cells and chemical hapten exposure. Time point: patch test 2, 6 weeks after DPC sensitization. The sample's treatment: therapeutic diphenylcyclopropenone sensitization with weekly scalp DPC. Each CDR3 protein is one row after TCRdb ran MiXCR on the RACE reads. The sample lists approximately 110,000 distinct CDR3 sequences, roughly a tenth seen once, with 2.5% to 3.5% in the top ten. The material sequenced was whole blood, taken in connection with sensitization to the hapten diphenylcyclopropenone (DPC). These TCRs come from a middle-aged woman with alopecia areata. Some clones in this sample may be carry-over from other donors' samples.

This clonotype was counted many times. This chain links TRBV7-9 with TRBJ2-5; D remains unclear. CDR1 is SEHNR and CDR2 is FQNEAQ in the germline V gene (reference sequence). The ends were cut back, 4 bases at V and 5 bases at J, with 17 bases in the middle. This CDR3 region has 15 residues. CDR3 DNA: TGTGCCAGCAGCTCCCTCCTTCTCCGATCGGAGACCCAGTACTTC. Protein product: CASSSLLLRSETQYF.

This chain connects TRBV12-3 or TRBV12-4 to TRBJ1-1, with TRBD1 matching over 9 bases. The CDR3 length is 14 residues. Losses at the gene ends were 3 bases for V and 4 bases for J; bases not matched to a gene: 3. The CDR3 region has the DNA TGTGCCAGCAGTTTTGGGGACAGGGCCACTGAAGCTTTCTTT. Residues: CASSFGDRATEAFF.

On this clonotype itself: This may come from a read error, since a much larger clone is one base off. The V gene is TRBV5-1, the J gene TRBJ2-7, with TRBD1 matching over 9 bases. J lost 0 bases, V lost 4 bases, and 17 bases had no gene match. This CDR3 is 19 amino acids long. CDR1 SGHRS and CDR2 YFSETQ come from the germline V gene. CDR3 in amino acids: CASSIQAGTGSRSSYEQYF. CDR3 nucleotides: TGCGCCAGCAGCATACAAGCCGGGACAGGGAGCAGGTCCTCCTACGAGCAGTACTTC.

This clonotype was seen more than once but under ten times. The chain joins TRBV3-1 to TRBJ2-2, with a weak D call TRBD2 (6 bases). CDR1 is LGHDT, CDR2 YNNKEL, per germline (reference sequence). V lost 4 bases and J 1 base, leaving 19 bases between the germline ends. The CDR3 has 18 amino acids. The CDR3 nucleotides read TGTGCCAGCAGCCGTACGACGGGACTCACTCTGAACACCGGGGAGCTGTTTTTT. Translating gives CASSRTTGLTLNTGELFF. Variable domain in full (rest from reference TRBV3-1 and TRBJ2-2): DTAVSQTPKYLVTQMGNDKSIKCEQNLGHDTMYWYKQDSKKFLKIMFSYNNKELIINETVPNRFSPKSPDKAHLNLHINSLELGDSAVYFCASSRTTGLTLNTGELFFGEGSRLTVL.

This clonotype has more than one count but fewer than ten. V is TRBV7-2 and J is TRBJ2-1, with D perhaps given as TRBD1 or TRBD2 (5 bases each). Germline CDR1 and CDR2: SGHTA and FQGNSA. The CDR3 runs to 16 residues. V lost 5 bases and J lost 10, with 24 bases in between. The CDR3 spells CASSLKTPGSQIEQFF. The DNA of the CDR3 is TGTGCCAGCAGCCTAAAAACCCCAGGGAGCCAGATAGAGCAGTTCTTC. Supplemented by reference TRBV7-2 and TRBJ2-1, the full variable domain reads GAGVSQSPSNKVTEKGKDVELRCDPISGHTALYWYRQSLGQGLEFLIYFQGNSAPDKSGLPSDRFSAERTGGSVSTLTIQRTQQEDSAVYLCASSLKTPGSQIEQFFGPGTRLTVL.

A few counts support this clonotype. This sequence joins TRBV18 and TRBJ2-3; a possible D gene is TRBD1 (6 bases). Germline V gene data show CDR1 as KGHSH and CDR2 as LQKENI. V lost 0 bases and J 2 bases, leaving 12 bases between the germline ends. The CDR3 runs 16 residues. In nucleotides, the CDR3 is TGTGCCAGCTCACCACCAGACAGGCCCTCCACAGATACGCAGTATTTT. Its protein is CASSPPDRPSTDTQYF. Full variable domain (missing parts from reference TRBV18 and TRBJ2-3): NAGVMQNPRHLVRRRGQEARLRCSPMKGHSHVYWYRQLPEEGLKFMVYLQKENIIDESGMPKERFSAEFPKEGPSILRIQQVVRGDSAAYFCASSPPDRPSTDTQYFGPGTRLTVL.

The V gene is TRBV9, the J gene TRBJ2-3; perhaps D is TRBD1 or TRBD2 (6 bases each). V dropped 3 bases and J dropped 2 bases, with 13 bases sitting between them. The CDR3 loop spans 15 amino acids. Looked up from germline, CDR1 is SGDLS and CDR2 is YYNGEE. CDR3 sequence: CASSAGGQDTDTQYF. The CDR3 nucleotides read TGTGCCAGCAGCGCCGGGGGACAAGACACAGATACGCAGTATTTT.

This chain uses TRBV19 with TRBJ1-5; no definite D call. The germline V and J ends were trimmed by 7 bases and 6 bases, with 19 bases remaining between them. Germline values: CDR1 LNHDA, CDR2 SQIVND (reference sequence). This CDR3 spans 15 amino acids. CDR3 amino acids: CASTHPDKRGQPQHF. CDR3 DNA: TGTGCCAGTACCCATCCCGACAAACGGGGTCAGCCCCAGCATTTT.

This sequence joins TRBV27 and TRBJ1-4, with a tentative D call TRBD1 (6 bases). Deletions cut 6 bases from V and 1 base from J, with 12 bases between. The CDR3 covers 15 residues. The V gene's germline CDR1 is MNHEY and CDR2 SMNVEV (reference sequence). The CDR3 region is CASSQGHQTNEKLFF. The CDR3 coding sequence is TGTGCCAGCAGCCAGGGACACCAAACTAATGAAAAACTGTTTTTT.